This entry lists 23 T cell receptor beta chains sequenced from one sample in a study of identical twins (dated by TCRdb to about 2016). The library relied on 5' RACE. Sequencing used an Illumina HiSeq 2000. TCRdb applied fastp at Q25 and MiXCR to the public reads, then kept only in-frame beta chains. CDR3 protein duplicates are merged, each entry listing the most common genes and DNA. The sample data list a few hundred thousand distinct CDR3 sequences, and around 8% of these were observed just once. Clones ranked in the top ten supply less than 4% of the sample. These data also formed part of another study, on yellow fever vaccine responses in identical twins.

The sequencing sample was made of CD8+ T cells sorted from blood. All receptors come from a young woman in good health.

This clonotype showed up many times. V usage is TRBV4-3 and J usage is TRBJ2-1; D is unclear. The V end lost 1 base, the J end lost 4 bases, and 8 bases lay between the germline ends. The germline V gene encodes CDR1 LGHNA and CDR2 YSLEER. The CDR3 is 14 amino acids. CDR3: CASSQARIYNEQFF. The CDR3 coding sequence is TGCGCCAGCAGCCAAGCTCGGATTTACAATGAGCAGTTCTTC.

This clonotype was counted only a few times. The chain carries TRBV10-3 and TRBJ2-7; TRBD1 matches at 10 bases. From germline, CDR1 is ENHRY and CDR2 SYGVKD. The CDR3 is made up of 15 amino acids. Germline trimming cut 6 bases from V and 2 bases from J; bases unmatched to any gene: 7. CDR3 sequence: CAIRGEGTGAYEQYF. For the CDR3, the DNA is TGTGCCATCAGGGGGGAAGGGACAGGGGCCTACGAGCAGTACTTC.

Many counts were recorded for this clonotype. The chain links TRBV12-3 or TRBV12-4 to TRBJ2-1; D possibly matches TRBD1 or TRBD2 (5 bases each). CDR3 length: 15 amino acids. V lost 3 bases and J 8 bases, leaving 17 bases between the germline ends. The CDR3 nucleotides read TGTGCCAGCAGTTTTTCCGCGATGGGGGTTCATGAGCAGTTCTTC. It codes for CASSFSAMGVHEQFF.

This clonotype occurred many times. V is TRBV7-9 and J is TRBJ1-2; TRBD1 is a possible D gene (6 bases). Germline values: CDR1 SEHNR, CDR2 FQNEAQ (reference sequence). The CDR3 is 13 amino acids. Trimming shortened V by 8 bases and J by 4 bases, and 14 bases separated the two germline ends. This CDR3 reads CASGEGGGYGYTF. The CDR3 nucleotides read TGTGCCAGCGGCGAAGGAGGGGGCTATGGCTACACCTTC.

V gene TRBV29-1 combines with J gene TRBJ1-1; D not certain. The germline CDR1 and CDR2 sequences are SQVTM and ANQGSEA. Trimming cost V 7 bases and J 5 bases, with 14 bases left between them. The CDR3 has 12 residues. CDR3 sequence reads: CSDRPYGTEAFF. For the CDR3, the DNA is TGCAGCGATCGTCCTTATGGGACTGAAGCTTTCTTT.

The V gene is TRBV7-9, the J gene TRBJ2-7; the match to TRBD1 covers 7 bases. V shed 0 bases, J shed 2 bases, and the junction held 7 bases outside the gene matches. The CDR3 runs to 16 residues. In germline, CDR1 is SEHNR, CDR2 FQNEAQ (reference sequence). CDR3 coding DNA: TGTGCCAGCAGCTTAGCATCACAGGGGATACCCTACGAGCAGTACTTC. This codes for CASSLASQGIPYEQYF.

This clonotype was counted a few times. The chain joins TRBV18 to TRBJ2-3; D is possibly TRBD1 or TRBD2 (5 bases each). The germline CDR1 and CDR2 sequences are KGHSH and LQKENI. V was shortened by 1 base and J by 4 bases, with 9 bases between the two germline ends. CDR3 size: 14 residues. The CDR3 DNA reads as TGTGCCAGCTCACCACGGGACGGTTCAGATACGCAGTATTTT. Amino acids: CASSPRDGSDTQYF.

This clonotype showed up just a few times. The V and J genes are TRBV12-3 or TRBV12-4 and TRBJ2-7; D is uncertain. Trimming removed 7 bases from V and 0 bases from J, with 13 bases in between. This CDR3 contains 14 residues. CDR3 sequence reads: CASTSRWSSYEQYF. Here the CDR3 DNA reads TGTGCCAGCACGTCGAGGTGGAGCTCCTACGAGCAGTACTTC.

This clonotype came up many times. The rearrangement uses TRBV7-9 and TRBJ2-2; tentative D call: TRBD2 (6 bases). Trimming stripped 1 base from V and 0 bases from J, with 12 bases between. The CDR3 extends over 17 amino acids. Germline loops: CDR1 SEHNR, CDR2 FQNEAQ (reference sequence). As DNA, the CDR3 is TGTGCCAGCAGCTTAGAATCGGGGGACCCGAACACCGGGGAGCTGTTTTTT. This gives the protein CASSLESGDPNTGELFF.

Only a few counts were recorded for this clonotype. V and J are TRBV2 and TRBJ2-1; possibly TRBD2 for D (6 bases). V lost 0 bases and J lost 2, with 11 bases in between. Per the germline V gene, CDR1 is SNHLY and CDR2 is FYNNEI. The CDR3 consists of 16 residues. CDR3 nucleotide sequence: TGTGCCAGCAGTGAAGCGCAGGGAGGACCCTACAATGAGCAGTTCTTC. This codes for CASSEAQGGPYNEQFF.

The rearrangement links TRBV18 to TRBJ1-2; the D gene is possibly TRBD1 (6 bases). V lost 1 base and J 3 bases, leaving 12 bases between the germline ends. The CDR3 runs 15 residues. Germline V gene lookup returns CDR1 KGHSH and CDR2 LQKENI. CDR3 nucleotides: TGTGCCAGCTCACCACTCCAGGGGTCGGACTATGGCTACACCTTC. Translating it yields CASSPLQGSDYGYTF.

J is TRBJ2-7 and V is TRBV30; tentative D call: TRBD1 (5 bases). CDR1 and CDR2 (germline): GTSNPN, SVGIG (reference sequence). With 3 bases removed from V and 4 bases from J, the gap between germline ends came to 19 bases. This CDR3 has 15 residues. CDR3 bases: TGTGCCTGGAGACCCGACAGTCCCCCCCTTTACGAGCAGTACTTC. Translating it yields CAWRPDSPPLYEQYF.

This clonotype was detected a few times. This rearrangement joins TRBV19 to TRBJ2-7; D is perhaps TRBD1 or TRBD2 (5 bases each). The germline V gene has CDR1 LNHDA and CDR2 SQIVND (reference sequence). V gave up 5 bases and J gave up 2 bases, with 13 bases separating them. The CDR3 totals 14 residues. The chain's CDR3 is CASSYRDGTYEQYF. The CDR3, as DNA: TGTGCCAGTAGTTACCGGGACGGTACCTACGAGCAGTACTTC.

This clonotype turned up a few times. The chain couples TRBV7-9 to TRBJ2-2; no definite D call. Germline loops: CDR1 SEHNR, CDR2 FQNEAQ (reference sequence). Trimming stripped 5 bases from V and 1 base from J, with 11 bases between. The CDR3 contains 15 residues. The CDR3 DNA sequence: TGTGCCAGCAGCCCACAGATGAGGAACACCGGGGAGCTGTTTTTT. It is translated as CASSPQMRNTGELFF.

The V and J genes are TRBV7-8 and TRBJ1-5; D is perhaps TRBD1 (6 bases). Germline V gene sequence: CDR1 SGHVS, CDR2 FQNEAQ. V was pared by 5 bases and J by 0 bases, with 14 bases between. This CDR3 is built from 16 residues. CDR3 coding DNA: TGTGCCAGCAGCCCTGGACAGTCATATAGCAATCAGCCCCAGCATTTT. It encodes CASSPGQSYSNQPQHF. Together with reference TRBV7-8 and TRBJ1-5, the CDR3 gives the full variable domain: GAGVSQSPRYKVAKRGQDVALRCDPISGHVSLFWYQQALGQGPEFLTYFQNEAQLDKSGLPSDRFFAERPEGSVSTLKIQRTQQEDSAVYLCASSPGQSYSNQPQHFGDGTRLSIL.

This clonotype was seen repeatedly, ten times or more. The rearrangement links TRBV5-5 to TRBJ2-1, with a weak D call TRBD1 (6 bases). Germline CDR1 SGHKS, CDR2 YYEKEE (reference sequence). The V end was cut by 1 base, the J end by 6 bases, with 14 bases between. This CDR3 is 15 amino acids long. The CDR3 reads CASSLPGGPPNEQFF. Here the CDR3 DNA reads TGTGCCAGCAGCTTGCCTGGGGGCCCCCCCAATGAGCAGTTCTTC.

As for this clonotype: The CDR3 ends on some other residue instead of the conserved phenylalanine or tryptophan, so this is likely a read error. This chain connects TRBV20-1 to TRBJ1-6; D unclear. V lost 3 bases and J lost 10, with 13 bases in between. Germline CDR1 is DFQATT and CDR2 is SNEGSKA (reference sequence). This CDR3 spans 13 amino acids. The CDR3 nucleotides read TGCAGTGCTAGTGGGTCGGAGAGGTCACCCCTCCACTCT. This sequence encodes CSASGSERSPLHS.

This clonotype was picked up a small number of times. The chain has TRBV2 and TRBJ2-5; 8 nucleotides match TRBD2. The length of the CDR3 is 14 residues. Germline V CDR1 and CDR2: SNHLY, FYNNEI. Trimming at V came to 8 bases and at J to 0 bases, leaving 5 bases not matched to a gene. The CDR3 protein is CASLSGGYQETQYF. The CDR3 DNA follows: TGTGCCAGCCTGAGCGGGGGTTACCAAGAGACCCAGTACTTC.

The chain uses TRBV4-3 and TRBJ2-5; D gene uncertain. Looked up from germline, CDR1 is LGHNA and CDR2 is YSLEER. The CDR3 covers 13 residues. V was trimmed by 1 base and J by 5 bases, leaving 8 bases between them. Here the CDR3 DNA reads TGCGCCAGCAGCCAAGGATTCCTCGAGACCCAGTACTTC. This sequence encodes CASSQGFLETQYF.

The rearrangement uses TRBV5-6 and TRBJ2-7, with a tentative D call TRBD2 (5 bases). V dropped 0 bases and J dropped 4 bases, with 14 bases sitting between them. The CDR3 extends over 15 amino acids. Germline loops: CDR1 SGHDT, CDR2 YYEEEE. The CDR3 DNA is TGTGCCAGCAGCTTGGGAGGGAGCGTTGGTTACGAGCAGTACTTC. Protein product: CASSLGGSVGYEQYF.

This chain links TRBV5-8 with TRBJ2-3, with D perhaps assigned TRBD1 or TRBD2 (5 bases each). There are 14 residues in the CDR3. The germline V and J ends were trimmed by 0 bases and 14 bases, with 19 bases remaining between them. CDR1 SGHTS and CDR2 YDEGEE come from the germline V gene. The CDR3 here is CASSLGLGPHHPYF. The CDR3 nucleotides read TGTGCCAGCAGCTTGGGTTTGGGACCCCACCATCCGTATTTT. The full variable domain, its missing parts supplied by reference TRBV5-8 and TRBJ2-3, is EAGVTQSPTHLIKTRGQQATLRCSPISGHTSVYWYQQALGLGLQFLLWYDEGEERNRGNFPPRFSGRQFPNYSSELNVNALELEDSALYLCASSLGLGPHHPYFGPGTRLTVL.

CDR3 sequence (DNA): TGTGCCAGCAGCCCTAGGGACAGGTCGCCCTACGAGCAGTACTTC. Protein product: CASSPRDRSPYEQYF. The chain uses TRBV7-9 and TRBJ2-7, with 8 bases identical to TRBD1. With V trimmed by 5 bases and J by 2 bases, 8 bases remained unmatched. Germline lookup yields CDR1 SEHNR and CDR2 FQNEAQ (reference sequence). The CDR3 runs to 15 residues.

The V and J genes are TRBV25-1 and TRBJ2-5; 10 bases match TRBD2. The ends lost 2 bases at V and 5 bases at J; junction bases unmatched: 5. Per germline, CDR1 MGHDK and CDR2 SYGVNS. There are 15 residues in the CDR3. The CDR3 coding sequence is TGTGCCAGCAGTGAAAGGAGCGGGGGGGTGGAGACCCAGTACTTC. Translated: CASSERSGGVETQYF.